This T cell receptor (beta chain) was sequenced during a study of blood T cells in healthy people across ages. Every donor gave approximately 10 milliliters of peripheral blood. General study results and limits: Long-lived donors exceeded aged donors in naive CD4+ cells and diversity.

Next came a second PCR, run for about 6 to 12 cycles, which used a sample-barcoded 5' primer along with a J-beta primer mix. A template-switch adaptor with 12 random nucleotides tagged each cDNA molecule. TCRdb reprocessed the 5' RACE reads with MiXCR, giving one entry per CDR3 protein. The table lists fewer than 800,000 distinct CDR3 sequences, around a quarter of them singletons. Worth noting for this clonotype: As yet, its antigen is unknown.

The data also belong to a second study, concerning T cells of mothers and their children. That work adds: Relative to unrelated pairs, biologically related mother-child dyads exhibited marginally greater, non-significant overlap.

Sequenced material: blood. The origin of this receptor is a boy aged 5-17 years in good health.

CDR3 bases: TGTGCCAGCAGCCCCCCCGGAGGATTAAATTCACCCCTCCACTTT. This codes for CASSPPGGLNSPLHF. The chain uses TRBV7-9 and TRBJ1-6; D remains unclear. V lost 5 bases to trimming and J lost 7 bases, with 15 bases between them. The germline CDR1 and CDR2 sequences are SEHNR and FQNEAQ (reference sequence). This CDR3 has 15 residues.